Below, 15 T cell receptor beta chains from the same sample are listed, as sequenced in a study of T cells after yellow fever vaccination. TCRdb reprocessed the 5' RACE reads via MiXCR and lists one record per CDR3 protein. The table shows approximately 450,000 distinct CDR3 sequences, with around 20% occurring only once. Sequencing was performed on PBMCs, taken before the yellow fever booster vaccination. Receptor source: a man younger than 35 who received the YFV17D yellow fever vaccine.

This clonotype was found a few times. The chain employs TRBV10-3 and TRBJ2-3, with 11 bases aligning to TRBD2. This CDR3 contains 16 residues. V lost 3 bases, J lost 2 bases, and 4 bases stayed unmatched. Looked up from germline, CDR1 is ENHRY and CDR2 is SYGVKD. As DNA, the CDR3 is TGTGCCATCAGTGACCTAGCGGGGGGCGACACAGATACGCAGTATTTT. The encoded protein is CAISDLAGGDTDTQYF.

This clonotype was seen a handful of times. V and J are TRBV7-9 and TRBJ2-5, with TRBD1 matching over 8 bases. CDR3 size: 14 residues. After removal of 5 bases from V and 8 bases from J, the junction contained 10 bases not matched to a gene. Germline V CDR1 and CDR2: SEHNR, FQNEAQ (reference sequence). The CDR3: CASSQTGAQVTQYF. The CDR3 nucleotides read TGTGCCAGCAGCCAGACAGGGGCCCAAGTCACCCAGTACTTC.

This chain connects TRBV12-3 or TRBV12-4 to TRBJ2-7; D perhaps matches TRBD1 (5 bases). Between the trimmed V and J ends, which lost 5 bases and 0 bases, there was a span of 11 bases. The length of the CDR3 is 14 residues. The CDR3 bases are TGTGCCAGCAGTCCGGACATATCCTCCTACGAGCAGTACTTC. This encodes CASSPDISSYEQYF.

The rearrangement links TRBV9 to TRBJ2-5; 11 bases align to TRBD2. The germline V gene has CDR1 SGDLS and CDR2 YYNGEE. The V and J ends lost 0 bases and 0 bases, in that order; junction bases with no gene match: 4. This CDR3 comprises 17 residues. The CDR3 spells CASSVEGTSGHQETQYF. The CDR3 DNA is TGTGCCAGCAGCGTAGAGGGGACTAGCGGCCACCAAGAGACCCAGTACTTC.

The CDR3 DNA follows: TGTGCCAGCAGCCGACTTGACAGGGTCGGCACAGATACGCAGTATTTT. It specifies CASSRLDRVGTDTQYF. The rearrangement joins TRBV7-2 to TRBJ2-3; TRBD1 matches 7 bases. Per germline, CDR1 SGHTA and CDR2 FQGNSA. J lost 1 base, V lost 5 bases, and 9 bases had no gene match. The CDR3 is 16 residues long.

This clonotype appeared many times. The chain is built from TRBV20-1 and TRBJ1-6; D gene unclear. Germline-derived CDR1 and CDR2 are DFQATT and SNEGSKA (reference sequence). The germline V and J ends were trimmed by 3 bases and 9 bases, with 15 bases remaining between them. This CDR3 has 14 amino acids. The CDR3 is CSASSVRELSPLHF. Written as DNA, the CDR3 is TGCAGTGCTAGTAGCGTTCGGGAACTTTCACCCCTCCACTTT.

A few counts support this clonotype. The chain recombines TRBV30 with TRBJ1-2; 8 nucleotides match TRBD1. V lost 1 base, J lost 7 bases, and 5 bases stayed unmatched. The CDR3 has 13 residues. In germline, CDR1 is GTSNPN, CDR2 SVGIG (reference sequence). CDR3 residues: CAWSATGEGGYTF. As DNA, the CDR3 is TGTGCCTGGAGTGCGACAGGGGAGGGTGGCTACACCTTC.

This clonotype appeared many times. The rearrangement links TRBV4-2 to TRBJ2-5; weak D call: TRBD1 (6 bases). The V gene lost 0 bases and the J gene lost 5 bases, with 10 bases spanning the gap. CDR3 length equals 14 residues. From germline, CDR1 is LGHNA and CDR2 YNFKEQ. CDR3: CASSQEGTRETQYF. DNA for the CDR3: TGTGCCAGCAGCCAAGAGGGGACAAGGGAGACCCAGTACTTC.

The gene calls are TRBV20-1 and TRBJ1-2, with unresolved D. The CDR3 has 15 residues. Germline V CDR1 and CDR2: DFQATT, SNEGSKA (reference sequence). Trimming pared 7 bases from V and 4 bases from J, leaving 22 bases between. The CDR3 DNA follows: TGCAGTGTAGGGTCCCGGCAGGAGGCTAGCTATGGCTACACCTTC. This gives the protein CSVGSRQEASYGYTF.

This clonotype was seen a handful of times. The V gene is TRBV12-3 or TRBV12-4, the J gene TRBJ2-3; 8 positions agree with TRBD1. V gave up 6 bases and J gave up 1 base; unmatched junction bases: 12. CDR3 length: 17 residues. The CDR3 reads CASRLRRGRTGTDTQYF. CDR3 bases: TGTGCCAGCAGGCTCCGCAGGGGGCGTACGGGCACAGATACGCAGTATTTT.

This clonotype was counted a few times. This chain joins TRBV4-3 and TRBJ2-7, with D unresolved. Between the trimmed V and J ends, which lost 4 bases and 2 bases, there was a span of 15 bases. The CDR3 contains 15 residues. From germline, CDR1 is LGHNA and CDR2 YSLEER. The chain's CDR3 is CASSPKSSGPYEQYF. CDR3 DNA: TGCGCCAGCAGCCCTAAAAGCTCGGGTCCCTACGAGCAGTACTTC.

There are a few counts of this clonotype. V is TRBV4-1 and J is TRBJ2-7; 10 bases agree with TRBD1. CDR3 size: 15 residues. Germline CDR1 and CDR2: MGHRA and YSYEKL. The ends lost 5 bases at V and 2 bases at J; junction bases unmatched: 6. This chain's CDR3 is CASSLGTGVAYEQYF. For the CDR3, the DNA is TGCGCCAGCAGCTTGGGGACAGGGGTTGCCTACGAGCAGTACTTC.

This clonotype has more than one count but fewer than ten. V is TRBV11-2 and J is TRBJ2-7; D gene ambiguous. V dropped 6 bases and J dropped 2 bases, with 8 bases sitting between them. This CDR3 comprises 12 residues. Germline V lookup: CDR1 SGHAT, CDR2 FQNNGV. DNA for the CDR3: TGTGCCAGCAGTCCCAACCCCTACGAGCAGTACTTC. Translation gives CASSPNPYEQYF.

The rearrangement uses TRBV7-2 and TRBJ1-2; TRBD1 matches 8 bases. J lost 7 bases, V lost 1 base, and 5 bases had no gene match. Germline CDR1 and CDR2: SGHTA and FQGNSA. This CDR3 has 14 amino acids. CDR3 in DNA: TGTGCCAGCAGCTTAGGACAGGGGCCCAGTGGCTACACCTTC. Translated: CASSLGQGPSGYTF.

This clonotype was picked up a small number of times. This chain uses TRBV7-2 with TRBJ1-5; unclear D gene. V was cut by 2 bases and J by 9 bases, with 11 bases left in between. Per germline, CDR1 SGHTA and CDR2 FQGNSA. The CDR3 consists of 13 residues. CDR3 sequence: CASSLIHSRPQHF. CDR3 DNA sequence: TGTGCCAGCAGCTTAATCCACAGCCGGCCCCAGCATTTT.